Below, 4 T cell receptor beta chains from the same sample are listed, as sequenced in a study of T-cell memory formation after mild COVID-19. MiXCR was run by TCRdb on the 5' RACE reads, yielding one entry per CDR3 protein. The table lists hundreds of thousands of distinct CDR3 sequences, 20% to 25% of them singletons. The sequencing sample was made of PBMCs or a T cell subset sorted from them (not recorded which). These receptors originate from an adult woman who had mild COVID-19 (a few samples of this study predate the infection). Cell type and time point are not known.

The chain links TRBV9 to TRBJ1-2; D perhaps matches TRBD1 (5 bases). Germline lookup yields CDR1 SGDLS and CDR2 YYNGEE. Trimming took 0 bases from V and 7 from J, leaving 10 bases between them. This CDR3 has 13 residues. DNA of the CDR3: TGTGCCAGCAGCGTAGCCAGGGACGGTGGCTACACCTTC. Translating gives CASSVARDGGYTF. Full variable domain (remainder filled in from reference TRBV9 and TRBJ1-2): DSGVTQTPKHLITATGQRVTLRCSPRSGDLSVYWYQQSLDQGLQFLIQYYNGEERAKGNILERFSAQQFPDLHSELNLSSLELGDSALYFCASSVARDGGYTFGSGTRLTVV.

Only a few counts were recorded for this clonotype. J is TRBJ1-1 and V is TRBV20-1, with D possibly matching TRBD1 (5 bases). CDR3 size: 13 residues. The germline V gene encodes CDR1 DFQATT and CDR2 SNEGSKA (reference sequence). With 6 bases removed from V and 8 bases from J, the gap between germline ends came to 19 bases. CDR3 nucleotides: TGCAGTGCCCAGGGACTGCGGAGCGACGAAGCTTTCTTT. Its protein product is CSAQGLRSDEAFF.

The chain links TRBV12-3 or TRBV12-4 to TRBJ2-1; D not certain. There are 14 residues in the CDR3. Trimming stripped 4 bases from V and 4 bases from J, with 11 bases between. CDR3 nucleotide sequence: TGTGCCAGCAGTTCTCTAGGTGCGTACAATGAGCAGTTCTTC. It is translated as CASSSLGAYNEQFF.

J is TRBJ2-1 and V is TRBV18, with 9 bases identical to TRBD2. V shed 3 bases, J shed 6 bases, and the junction held 6 bases outside the gene matches. Germline CDR1 is KGHSH and CDR2 is LQKENI. The CDR3 spans 15 residues. The CDR3 DNA reads TGTGCCAGCTCACCCCCGGGACTAGCATTCAATGAGCAGTTCTTC. Protein sequence: CASSPPGLAFNEQFF.